This note documents a single TCR beta chain sequence. Its cognate antigen has yet to be identified. No quality values exist for individual bases; no much larger clone is one base distant. The data stem from a study of vaccination and CD4 T cells after COVID-19 (dated by TCRdb to between 2021 and 2023). With respect to the entire study: SARS-CoV-2 positivity had been established in the convalescent patients by nasal swab PCR, and mild disease was recorded in several of these patients and severe disease in one. Culture stimuli were overlapping spike peptide pools from SARS-CoV-2 and from the common cold coronaviruses HCoV-NL63, HCoV-OC43 and HCoV-229E. In nine to eleven COVID-19 convalescent patients and a few infection-naive healthy vaccine recipients, researchers compared the spike-specific CD4+ TCR repertoire from before mRNA vaccination with the repertoire from after. Participants received two doses of either the Pfizer-BioNTech BNT162b2 vaccine (n=8) or the Moderna mRNA-1273 vaccine (n=2). Post-vaccine blood samples were obtained a median of approximately 74 days after the second vaccine dose, with a range of roughly 14 to 241 days. Post-COVID blood samples were collected from convalescent patients a median of around 100 days after diagnosis, with a range of about 30 to 161 days. In the convalescent cohort there were six males and four females, among whom were two Hispanic individuals, seven Caucasians, two Asians and one multiracial person. Control cultures used a CEFX viral epitope pool as positive control, an HIV-1 Nef peptide pool as negative control, or no peptide.

Overall study outcomes, separate from this receptor: Only a relatively small number of convalescent patients were included in the study, and early timepoints following natural infection were not analyzed. Although the median number of SARS-CoV-2-reactive clonotypes went up from around 20 after infection to more than 30 after vaccination, the increase was not significant. In convalescent patients, a median approximately 90% of post-vaccine SARS-CoV-2-reactive clones were detected only after vaccination, suggesting vaccine-specific priming. Nearly all vaccine-specific clones in convalescent patients (304 of 307) were mono-reactive for SARS-CoV-2 spike rather than cross-reactive with common cold coronaviruses.

Trimming at the junction amounts to 2 bases on V and 10 bases on J, and the germline ends lie 14 bases apart. As encoded in the germline V gene (reference sequence), CDR1 is MNHEY while CDR2 is SMNVEV. Including the terminal cysteine and phenylalanine, the CDR3 comprises 13 residues. Only the CDR3 DNA stays, 39 bases, in frame from base 1. The treatment or condition label, read with the paper, signifies: 10-day PBMC culture with coronavirus spike peptide pools or control peptides (ViraFEST assay). The ViraFEST assay was used in the study, in which antigen-specific T cells were expanded with peptide pools and expanded clonotypes were subsequently identified by TCR sequencing. Positive SARS-CoV-2 PCR tests in the convalescent patients dated from March to December 2020, before Alpha, Beta and Delta variants emerged in the United States. Each well held around 2 million PBMCs cultured with approximately 10 ug/ml peptide pools in IMDM containing about 5% human AB serum and around 10 IU/ml IL-2. Half of the culture medium was replaced with fresh IL-2-containing medium on days 3 and 7. CD4+ T cells were isolated after approximately ten days of culture through negative selection using the EasySep CD4+ T cell isolation kit. PBMCs were separated from whole blood using Ficoll-Paque Plus gradient centrifugation and then either used fresh or cryopreserved at -140C. Triplicate wells were generally used for each culture condition.

Libraries were constructed by PCR. DNA from cultured CD4+ T cells was subjected to TCR sequencing with the Oncomine TCR Beta short-read assay at the Johns Hopkins FTIC core. Genomic DNA was extracted from the cultured CD4+ T cells with the QIAamp micro DNA kit. Oncomine TCR Beta libraries from cultured CD4+ T cells were pooled using unique dual indexes and sequenced on an Illumina iSeq 100. For the original study's pipeline: Non-productive sequences were removed, and CDR3s not starting with C, not ending with F or W, or shorter than 7 amino acids were discarded. Antigen-specific clonotypes were identified using the MANAFEST web application through comparison of peptide-stimulated wells with reference and other culture wells. An FDR below 0.05, an odds ratio above 5, and a productive frequency above 0.1% in at least two of three replicate wells were required for clones to be considered positive. Clonotypes that were significantly expanded in both SARS-CoV-2 spike wells and at least one common cold coronavirus spike condition were defined as cross-reactive. Similarity between CDR3 sequences was evaluated in R version 3.6.1 using Levenshtein distances (stringdist) and unrooted phylogenetic trees (ape). TCRdb reran the public reads through fastp at Q25 and MiXCR, keeping productive beta chains. Every distinct CDR3 protein forms one entry, paired with its most common genes and DNA. These V and J calls derive from TCRdb rather than the authors' analysis. Here the sample has 10,000 to 15,000 distinct CDR3 sequences; around half occur a single time. The ten top clones hold approximately 12% of the sample.

The specimen sequenced was CD4+ T cells from blood, cultured in vitro. The sequence was collected from a human donor who had recovered from COVID-19. The chain joins TRBV27 to TRBJ1-1; TRBD1 could be the D gene, as 5 bases match. The DNA sequence reads TGTGCCAGCAGTTTAAGAAGGTTCGGGGGAGCTTTCTTT. Its product reads: CASSLRRFGGAFF.